The TCR beta chain under discussion was sequenced for a study of cytomegalovirus exposure and HLA in healthy donors. A note on this clone: Its antigen is currently unknown.

General study findings and limits: Among the CMV-associated chains, a few were confirmed in vitro as specific for CMV antigens.

Researchers ran the PCR with 60 Vbeta and 13 Jbeta primers. Profiled with immunoSEQ multiplex PCR; TCRdb holds only in-frame clones, not every one. This sample has 100,000 to 150,000 clones, with roughly a tenth found just once. The TCR was taken from a woman aged 18-35 years in good health and CMV-seropositive. Input material: PBMCs.

The CDR3 nucleotides are TGTGCCAGCAGTGAAGGTATCTTTCCCTCCTACGAGCAGTACTTC. Translating gives CASSEGIFPSYEQYF. V and J are TRBV2 and TRBJ2-7, with D unresolved. The CDR3 runs to 15 residues. Germline CDR1 SNHLY, CDR2 FYNNEI. V was trimmed by 1 base and J by 0 bases, leaving 10 bases between them.